Detailed here is one T cell receptor (beta chain). The sample is drawn from a study of control samples from healthy donors and cancer patients. Sequencing used immunoSEQ multiplex PCR; TCRdb keeps in-frame clones, though not all of them. The sample consists of 74,000 or so clones, about 91% of them appearing once. The CDR3 runs 13 residues. Germline assignment: CDR1 SGHTA and CDR2 FQGNSA. V shed 1 base and J shed 6 bases, with 9 bases lying between them. The rearrangement joins TRBV7-2 to TRBJ1-1; no clear D. Sequencing was done on a sample of blood. The source is a man over 45 in good health. CDR3 sequence reads: CASSLVPVPEAFF. In DNA, the CDR3 is TGTGCCAGCAGCTTAGTCCCGGTACCTGAAGCTTTCTTT.